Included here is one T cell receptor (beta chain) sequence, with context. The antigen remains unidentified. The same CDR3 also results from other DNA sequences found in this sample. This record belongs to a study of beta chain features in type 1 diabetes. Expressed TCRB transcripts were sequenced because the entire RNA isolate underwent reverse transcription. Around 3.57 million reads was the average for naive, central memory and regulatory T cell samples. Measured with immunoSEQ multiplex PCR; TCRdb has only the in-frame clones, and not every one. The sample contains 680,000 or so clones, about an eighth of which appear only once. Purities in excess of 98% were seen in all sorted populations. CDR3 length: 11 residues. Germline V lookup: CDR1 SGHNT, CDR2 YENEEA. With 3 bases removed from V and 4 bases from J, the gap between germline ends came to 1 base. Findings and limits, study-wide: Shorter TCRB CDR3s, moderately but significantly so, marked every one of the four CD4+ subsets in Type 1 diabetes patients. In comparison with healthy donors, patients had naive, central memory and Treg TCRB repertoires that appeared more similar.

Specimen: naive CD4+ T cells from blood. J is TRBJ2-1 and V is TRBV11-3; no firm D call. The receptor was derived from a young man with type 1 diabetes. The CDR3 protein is CASSFYNEQFF. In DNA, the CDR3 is TGTGCCAGCAGCTTTTACAATGAGCAGTTCTTC.